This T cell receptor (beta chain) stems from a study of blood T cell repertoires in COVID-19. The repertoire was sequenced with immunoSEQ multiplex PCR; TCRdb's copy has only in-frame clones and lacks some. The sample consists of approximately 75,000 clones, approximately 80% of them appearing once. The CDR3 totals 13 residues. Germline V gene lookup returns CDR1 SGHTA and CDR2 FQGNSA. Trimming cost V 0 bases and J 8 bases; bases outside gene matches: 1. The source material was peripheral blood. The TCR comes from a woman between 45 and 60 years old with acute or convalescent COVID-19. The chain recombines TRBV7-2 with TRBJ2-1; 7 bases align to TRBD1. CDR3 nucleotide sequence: TGTGCCAGCAGCTTAGCCACAGGGGATGAGCAGTTCTTC. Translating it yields CASSLATGDEQFF.